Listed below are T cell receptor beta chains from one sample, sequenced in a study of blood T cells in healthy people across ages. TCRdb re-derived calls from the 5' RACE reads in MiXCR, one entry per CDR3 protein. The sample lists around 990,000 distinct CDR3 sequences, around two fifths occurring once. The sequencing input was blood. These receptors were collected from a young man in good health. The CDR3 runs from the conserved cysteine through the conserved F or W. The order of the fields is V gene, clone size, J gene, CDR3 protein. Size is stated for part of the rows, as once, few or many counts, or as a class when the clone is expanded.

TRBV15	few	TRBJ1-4	CATSTGHLNEKLFF
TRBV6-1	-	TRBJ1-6	CASSEEAPLHF
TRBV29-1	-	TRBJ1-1	CSAVWGTEAFF
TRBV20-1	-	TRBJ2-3	CSVRGGKADTQYF
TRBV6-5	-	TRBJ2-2	CASSWFGGGSNTGELFF
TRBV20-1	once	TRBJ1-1	CSAVGQGDTEAFF
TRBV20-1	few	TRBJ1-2	CSARDPGQGVKDGYTF
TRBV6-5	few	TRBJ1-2	CASSADRDLYGYTF
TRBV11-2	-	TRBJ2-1	CASSPYGTSGNNEQFF
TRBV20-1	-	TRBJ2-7	CSARDPVNYEQYF
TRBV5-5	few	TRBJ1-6	CASSHFLTTGRENSPLHF
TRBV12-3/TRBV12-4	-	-	CASSLVPGWGDIQYF
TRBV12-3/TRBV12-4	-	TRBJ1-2	CASSLEAENYGYTF
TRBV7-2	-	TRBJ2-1	CASSFDPDWTQDEQFF
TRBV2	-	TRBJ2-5	CASRRRAAGDNEQYF
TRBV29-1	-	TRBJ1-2	CSVEGRHGYTF
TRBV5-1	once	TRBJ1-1	CASSLGEGGFERAFF
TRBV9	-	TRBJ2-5	CASSPQTGAYNEQYF
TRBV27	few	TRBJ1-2	CASSLGAGINYGYTF
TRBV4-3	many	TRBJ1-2	CASSQDRGPNYGYTF
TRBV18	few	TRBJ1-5	CASSPEGGSQPQHF
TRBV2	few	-	CASRATTGPDEQYF
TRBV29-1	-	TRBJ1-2	CSVEDHWADVGYTF
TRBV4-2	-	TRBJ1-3	CASSQFRDLGNTIYF
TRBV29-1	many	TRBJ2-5	CNDPTGETQYF
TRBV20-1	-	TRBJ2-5	CSAGVGIGQTQYF
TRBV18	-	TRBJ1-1	CASSPGVLNTEAFF
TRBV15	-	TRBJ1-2	CATSRDLGVYYGYTF
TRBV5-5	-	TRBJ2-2	CASSPGTLRGELFF
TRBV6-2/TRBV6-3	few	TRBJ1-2	CASRPHSPGQGEKITYGYTF
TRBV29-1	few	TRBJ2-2	CSVTKNTGELFF
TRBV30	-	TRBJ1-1	CAWSPPGTLNTEAFF
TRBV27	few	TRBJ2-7	CASSLEAPSYGAYEQYF
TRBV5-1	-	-	CASSLDGDIQYF
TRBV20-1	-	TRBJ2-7	CSAIPTSNSYEQYF
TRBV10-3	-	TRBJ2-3	CASQRGVSSTDTQYF
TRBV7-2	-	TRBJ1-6	CASSLANTDNSPLHF
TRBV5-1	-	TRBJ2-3	CASSLVGAGGVDTQYF
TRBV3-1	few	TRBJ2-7	CASSQDPEPGNYEQYF
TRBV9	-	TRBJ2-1	CASSVGVRSSYNEQFF
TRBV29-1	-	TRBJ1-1	CSVEDDWDTEAFF
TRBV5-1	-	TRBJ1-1	CASSAMYRGNTEAFF
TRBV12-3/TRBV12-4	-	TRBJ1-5	CASSETGPRAQHF
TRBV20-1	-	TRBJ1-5	CSARPSFGVALSNQPQHF
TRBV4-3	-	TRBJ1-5	CASSQDGAGDQPQHF
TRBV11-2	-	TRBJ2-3	CASTASGGSDTQYF
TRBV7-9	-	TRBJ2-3	CASSTLRDRLTDTQYF